These 7 T cell receptor beta chains share one sample of origin, sequenced in a study of shared clonotypes between healthy human individuals. TCRdb's table, derived via immunoSEQ multiplex PCR, lists solely in-frame clones and lacks some. This sample has 2,500,000 or so clones; approximately 93% occur once, and the top ten carry around 0.4%. Input material: naive CD4+ T cells from PBMCs. The subset is: CD45RA+ positively selected. These receptors were taken from a man between 18 and 29 years old in good health. Some clones in this sample may be carry-over from other donors' samples.

The chain has TRBV4-2 and TRBJ2-2, with a possible D match to TRBD2 (5 bases). Trimming stripped 0 bases from V and 7 bases from J, with 9 bases between. Germline CDR1 and CDR2: LGHNA and YNFKEQ. The CDR3 runs 14 residues. CDR3 in DNA: TGTGCCAGCAGCCAAGATCCAGCGGACGGGGAGCTGTTTTTT. Protein: CASSQDPADGELFF.

The chain is built from TRBV19 and TRBJ1-2, with D unclear. Between the trimmed V and J ends, which lost 2 bases and 6 bases, there was a span of 13 bases. Looked up from germline, CDR1 is LNHDA and CDR2 is SQIVND (reference sequence). The CDR3 extends over 14 amino acids. CDR3 DNA sequence: TGTGCCAGTAGTATATCTGGTACAGTTAATGGCTACACCTTC. It yields the protein CASSISGTVNGYTF.

The chain employs TRBV6-1 and TRBJ1-2, with 7 bases lining up with TRBD1. V gave up 5 bases and J gave up 2 bases; unmatched junction bases: 8. CDR1 MNHNS and CDR2 SASEGT come from the germline V gene. This CDR3 comprises 15 residues. The CDR3 is CASSPLGQLNYGYTF. CDR3 bases: TGTGCCAGCAGTCCCTTGGGACAGTTAAACTATGGCTACACCTTC.

The chain uses TRBV5-4 and TRBJ2-3; 12 bases fit TRBD2. V was clipped by 4 bases and J by 10 bases; unmatched bases: 10. The length of the CDR3 is 15 residues. Germline CDR1 SGHNT, CDR2 YYREEE (reference sequence). The CDR3 DNA sequence: TGTGCCAGCAGCCTTACTAGCGGGAGGTTTGAATCGCAGTATTTT. This gives the protein CASSLTSGRFESQYF.

The chain recombines TRBV2 with TRBJ1-3; D gene uncertain. Germline V gene sequence: CDR1 SNHLY, CDR2 FYNNEI. The germline V and J ends were trimmed by 7 bases and 5 bases, with 12 bases remaining between them. The CDR3 loop spans 13 amino acids. CDR3 in DNA: TGTGCCAGCATGAGGGAAACGAGAAACACCATATATTTT. The encoded protein is CASMRETRNTIYF.

The chain links TRBV6-1 to TRBJ2-5; TRBD1 matches at 7 bases. The DNA end lines up better with TRBJ2-7; the J call may be wrong. The germline gives CDR1 MNHNS, CDR2 SASEGT. This CDR3 has 14 residues. The CDR3: CASSGGQRSYEQYF. CDR3 DNA: TGTGCCAGCAGTGGGGGACAGCGCTCCTACGAGCAGTACTTC.

The gene calls are TRBV7-3 and TRBJ2-2; possible D gene TRBD2, 6 bases. CDR3 length: 15 residues. The V end lost 3 bases, the J end lost 2 bases, and 10 bases lay between the germline ends. Germline V gene lookup returns CDR1 SGHTA and CDR2 FQGTGA. The CDR3 DNA reads TGTGCCAGCAGCTTCACCGGGACTAACACCGGGGAGCTGTTTTTT. It yields the protein CASSFTGTNTGELFF.